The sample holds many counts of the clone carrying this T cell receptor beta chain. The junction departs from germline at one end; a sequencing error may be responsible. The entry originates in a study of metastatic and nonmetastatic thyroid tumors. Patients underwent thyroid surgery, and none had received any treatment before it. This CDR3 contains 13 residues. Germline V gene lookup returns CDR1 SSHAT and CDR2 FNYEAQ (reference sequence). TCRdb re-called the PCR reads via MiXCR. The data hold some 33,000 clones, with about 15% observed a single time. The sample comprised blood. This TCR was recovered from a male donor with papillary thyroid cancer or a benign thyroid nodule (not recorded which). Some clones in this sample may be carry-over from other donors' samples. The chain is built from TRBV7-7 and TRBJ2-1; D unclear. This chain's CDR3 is CASSPGLGNEQFF. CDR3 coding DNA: TGTGCTAGCAGTCCCGGGCTGGGCAATGAGCAGTTCTTC.